This record covers a single T cell receptor (beta chain). Antigen: not known. Time point reported: patch test 2, 6 weeks after DPC sensitization. Regarding treatment: therapeutic diphenylcyclopropenone sensitization with weekly scalp DPC. Germline assignment: CDR1 SNHLY and CDR2 FYNNEI. J lost 7 bases, V lost 3 bases, and 10 bases had no gene match. The CDR3 runs to 15 residues. This sample was included in a study of human T cells and chemical hapten exposure. About the research overall: Upper inner arm skin measuring approximately 2 cm by approximately 2 cm received 2% DPC for sensitization. Study outcomes and limitations: Expanded TCRs grouped into significantly more large CDR3 similarity clusters than controls produced.

Within the library, unique molecular identifiers were attached to each individual cDNA molecule. Using its own MiXCR run on the RACE reads, TCRdb lists one record per CDR3 protein. The sample consists of 90,000 to 110,000 distinct CDR3 sequences, 9% to 9.5% of them appearing once. The chain uses TRBV2 and TRBJ1-2, with TRBD1 matching over 8 bases. The sequenced sample was whole blood, obtained in connection with sensitization to the hapten diphenylcyclopropenone (DPC). This sequence originates from a woman aged 40 to 55 with alopecia areata. Some clones in this sample may be carry-over from other donors' samples. CDR3 residues: CASSEGQGAGRGYTF. CDR3 bases: TGTGCCAGCAGTGAGGGGCAGGGGGCCGGACGTGGCTACACCTTC.